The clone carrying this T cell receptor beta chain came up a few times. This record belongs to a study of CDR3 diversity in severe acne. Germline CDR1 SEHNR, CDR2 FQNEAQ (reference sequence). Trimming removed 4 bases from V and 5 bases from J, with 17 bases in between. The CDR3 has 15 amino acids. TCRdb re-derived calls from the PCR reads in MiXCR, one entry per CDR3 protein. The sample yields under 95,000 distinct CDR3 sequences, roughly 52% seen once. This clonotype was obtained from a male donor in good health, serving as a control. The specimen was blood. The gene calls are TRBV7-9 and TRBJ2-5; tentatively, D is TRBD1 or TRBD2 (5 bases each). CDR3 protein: CASSSAGTLSETQYF. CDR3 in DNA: TGTGCCAGCAGCTCCGCCGGGACCCTATCGGAGACCCAGTACTTC.